This TCR beta chain is drawn from a study of cytomegalovirus exposure and HLA in healthy donors. Study-wide findings and caveats: Overall, approximately 150 TCR beta chains were annotated as cytomegalovirus-associated.

PCR was performed using 60 Vbeta and 13 Jbeta primers. Libraries were prepared by immunoSEQ multiplex PCR; TCRdb keeps only in-frame clonotypes and omits some of them. The sample lists around 76,000 clones, about 73% seen once, with more than 8% in the top ten. The CDR3 is 15 residues long. Trimming took 5 bases from V and 5 from J, leaving 18 bases between them. In germline, CDR1 is SGHRS, CDR2 YFSETQ. This clone was counted a few times. Its matching antigen is unknown. V gene TRBV5-1 combines with J gene TRBJ2-3; a possible D gene is TRBD2 (6 bases). Sequencing input: PBMCs. The source is a woman between 45 and 65 years old in good health and CMV-seropositive. CDR3 bases: TGCGCCAGCAGTTTGTGGGGCGGGGCAGGAGATACGCAGTATTTT. Protein sequence: CASSLWGGAGDTQYF. Full variable domain (rest looked up from reference TRBV5-1 and TRBJ2-3): KAGVTQTPRYLIKTRGQQVTLSCSPISGHRSVSWYQQTPGQGLQFLFEYFSETQRNKGNFPGRFSGRQFSNSRSEMNVSTLELGDSALYLCASSLWGGAGDTQYFGPGTRLTVL.